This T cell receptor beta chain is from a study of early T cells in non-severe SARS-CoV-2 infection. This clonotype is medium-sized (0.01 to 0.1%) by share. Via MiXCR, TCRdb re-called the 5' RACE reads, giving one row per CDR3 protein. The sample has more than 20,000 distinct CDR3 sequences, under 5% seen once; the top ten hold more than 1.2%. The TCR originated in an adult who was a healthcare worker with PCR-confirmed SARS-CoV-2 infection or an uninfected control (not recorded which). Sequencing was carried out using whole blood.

CDR3 sequence reads: CATVRRQGSYEQYF. DNA for the CDR3: TGTGCCACCGTTCGTCGACAGGGGTCCTACGAGCAGTACTTC. The V call is TRBV21-1, the J call TRBJ2-7; the table calls TRBD1, which could not be checked here. TRBV21-1 represents a pseudogene. This CDR3 region has 14 residues.